This T cell receptor (beta chain) comes out of a study of T cell repertoires in cytomegalovirus infection. TCRdb re-called the reads through MiXCR, storing one row per CDR3 protein. The data hold around 200,000 distinct CDR3 sequences, with 38% observed a single time. Germline CDR1 reads SGHVS; CDR2 reads FQNEAQ. The V and J ends lost 1 base and 7 bases, in that order; junction bases with no gene match: 6. The CDR3 consists of 15 residues. This clonotype was seen repeatedly, ten times or more. What it recognizes is unknown. V usage is TRBV7-8 and J usage is TRBJ2-1, with TRBD2 matching 8 bases. The sample here was CD8+ T cells from cultured PBMCs, taken from culture after CMV antigen stimulation. The origin of this receptor is a human donor in good health (CMV status not recorded). Some clones in this sample may be carry-over from other donors' samples. CDR3 DNA: TGTGCCAGCAGCTTAGGCGTGACGGGGGGGAATGAGCAGTTCTTC. Protein: CASSLGVTGGNEQFF.